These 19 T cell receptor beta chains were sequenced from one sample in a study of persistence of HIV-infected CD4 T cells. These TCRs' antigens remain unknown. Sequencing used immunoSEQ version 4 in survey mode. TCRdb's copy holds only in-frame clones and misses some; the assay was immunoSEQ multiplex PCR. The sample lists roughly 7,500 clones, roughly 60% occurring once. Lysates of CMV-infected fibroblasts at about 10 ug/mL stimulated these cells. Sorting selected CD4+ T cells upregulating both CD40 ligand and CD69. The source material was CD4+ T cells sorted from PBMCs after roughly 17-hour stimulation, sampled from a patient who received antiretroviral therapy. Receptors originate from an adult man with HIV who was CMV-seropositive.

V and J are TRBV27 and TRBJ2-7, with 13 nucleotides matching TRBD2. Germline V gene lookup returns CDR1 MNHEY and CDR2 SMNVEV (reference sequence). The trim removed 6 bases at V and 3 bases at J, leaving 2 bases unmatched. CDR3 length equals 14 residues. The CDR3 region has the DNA TGTGCCAGCAGATGGACTAGCGGGAGCTACGAGCAGTACTTC. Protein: CASRWTSGSYEQYF.

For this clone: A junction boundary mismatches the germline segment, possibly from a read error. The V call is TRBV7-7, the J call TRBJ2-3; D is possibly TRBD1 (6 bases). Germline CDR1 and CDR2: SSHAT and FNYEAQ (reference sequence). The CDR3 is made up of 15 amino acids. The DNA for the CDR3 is TGTGCTAGCAGCCTTGGACAGAAAACAACAGATACGCAGTATTTT. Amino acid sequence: CASSLGQKTTDTQYF.

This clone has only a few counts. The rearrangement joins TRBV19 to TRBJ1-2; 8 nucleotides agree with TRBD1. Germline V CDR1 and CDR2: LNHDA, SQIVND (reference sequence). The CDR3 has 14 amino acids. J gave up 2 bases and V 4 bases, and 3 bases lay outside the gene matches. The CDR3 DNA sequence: TGTGCCAGTAGTACACAGGGGGTCAACTATGGCTACACCTTC. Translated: CASSTQGVNYGYTF.

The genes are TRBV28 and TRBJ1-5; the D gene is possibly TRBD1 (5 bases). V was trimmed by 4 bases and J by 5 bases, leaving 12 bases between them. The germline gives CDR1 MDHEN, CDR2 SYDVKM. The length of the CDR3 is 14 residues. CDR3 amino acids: CASSSAGGYQPQHF. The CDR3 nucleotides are TGTGCCAGCAGTTCTGCGGGGGGGTATCAGCCCCAGCATTTT.

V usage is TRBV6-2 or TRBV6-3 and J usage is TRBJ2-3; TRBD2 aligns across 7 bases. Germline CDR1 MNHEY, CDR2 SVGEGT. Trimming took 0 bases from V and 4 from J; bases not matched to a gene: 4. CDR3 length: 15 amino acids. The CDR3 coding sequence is TGTGCCAGCAGTTACTCGAAGGGAGGGGCAGATACGCAGTATTTT. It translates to CASSYSKGGADTQYF.

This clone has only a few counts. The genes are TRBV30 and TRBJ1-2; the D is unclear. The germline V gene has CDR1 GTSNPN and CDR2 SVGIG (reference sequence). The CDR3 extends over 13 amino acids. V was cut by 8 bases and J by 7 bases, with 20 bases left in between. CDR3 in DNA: TGTGCCGGCAGACCGGCGACTTCGGGTGGCTACACCTTC. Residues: CAGRPATSGGYTF.

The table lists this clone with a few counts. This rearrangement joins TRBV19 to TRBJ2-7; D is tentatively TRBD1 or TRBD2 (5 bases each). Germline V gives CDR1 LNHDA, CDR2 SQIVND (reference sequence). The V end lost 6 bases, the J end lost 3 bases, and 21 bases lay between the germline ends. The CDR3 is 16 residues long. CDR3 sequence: CASRNPGTGRHYEQYF. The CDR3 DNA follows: TGTGCCAGTAGAAATCCCGGGACGGGCAGACACTACGAGCAGTACTTC.

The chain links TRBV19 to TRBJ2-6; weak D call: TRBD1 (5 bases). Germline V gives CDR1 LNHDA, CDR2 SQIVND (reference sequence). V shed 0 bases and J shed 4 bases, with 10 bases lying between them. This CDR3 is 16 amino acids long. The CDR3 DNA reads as TGTGCCAGTAGTATAGATGGGGCCAACGGGGCCAACGTCCTGACTTTC. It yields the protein CASSIDGANGANVLTF.

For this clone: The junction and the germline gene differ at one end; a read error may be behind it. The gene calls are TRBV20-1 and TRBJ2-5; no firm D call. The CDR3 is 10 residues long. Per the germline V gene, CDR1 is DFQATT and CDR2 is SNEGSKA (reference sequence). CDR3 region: CSAREETQYF. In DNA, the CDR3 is TGCAGTGCCAGAGAGGAGACCCAGTACTTC.

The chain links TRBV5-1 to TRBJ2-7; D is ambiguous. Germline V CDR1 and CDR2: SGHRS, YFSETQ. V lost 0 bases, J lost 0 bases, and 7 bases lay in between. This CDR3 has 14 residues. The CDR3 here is CASSLVPGSYEQYF. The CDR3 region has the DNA TGCGCCAGCAGCTTGGTACCAGGCTCCTACGAGCAGTACTTC.

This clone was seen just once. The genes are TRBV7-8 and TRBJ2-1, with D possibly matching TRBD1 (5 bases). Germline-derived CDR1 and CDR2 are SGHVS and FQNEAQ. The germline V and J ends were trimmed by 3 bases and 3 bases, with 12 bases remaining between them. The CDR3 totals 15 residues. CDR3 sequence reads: CASSFRAPLYNEQFF. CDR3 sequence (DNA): TGTGCCAGCAGCTTCAGGGCGCCCCTCTACAATGAGCAGTTCTTC.

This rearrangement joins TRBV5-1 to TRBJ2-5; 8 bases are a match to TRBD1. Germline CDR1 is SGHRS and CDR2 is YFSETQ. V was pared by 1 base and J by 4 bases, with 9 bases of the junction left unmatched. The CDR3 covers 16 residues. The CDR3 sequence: CASSLTGQGRRETQYF. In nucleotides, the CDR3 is TGCGCCAGCAGCTTGACCGGACAGGGAAGACGAGAGACCCAGTACTTC.

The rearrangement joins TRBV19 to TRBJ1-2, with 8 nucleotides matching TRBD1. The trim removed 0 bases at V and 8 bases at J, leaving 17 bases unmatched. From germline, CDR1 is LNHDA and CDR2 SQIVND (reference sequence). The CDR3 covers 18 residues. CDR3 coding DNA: TGTGCCAGTAGTATAGATCTTTCCACCGGGACAGGAGAGAGGGGCTACACCTTC. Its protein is CASSIDLSTGTGERGYTF. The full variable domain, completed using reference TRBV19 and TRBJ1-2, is DGGITQSPKYLFRKEGQNVTLSCEQNLNHDAMYWYRQDPGQGLRLIYYSQIVNDFQKGDIAEGYSVSREKKESFPLTVTSAQKNPTAFYLCASSIDLSTGTGERGYTFGSGTRLTVV.

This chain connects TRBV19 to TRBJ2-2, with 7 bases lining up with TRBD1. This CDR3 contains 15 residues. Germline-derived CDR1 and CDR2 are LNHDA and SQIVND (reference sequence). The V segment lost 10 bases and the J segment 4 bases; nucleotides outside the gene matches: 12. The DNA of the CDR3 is TGTGCCACCACACCGAAGGGGGCAAGCACCGGGGAGCTGTTTTTT. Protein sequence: CATTPKGASTGELFF. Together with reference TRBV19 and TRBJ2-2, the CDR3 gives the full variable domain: DGGITQSPKYLFRKEGQNVTLSCEQNLNHDAMYWYRQDPGQGLRLIYYSQIVNDFQKGDIAEGYSVSREKKESFPLTVTSAQKNPTAFYLCATTPKGASTGELFFGEGSRLTVL.

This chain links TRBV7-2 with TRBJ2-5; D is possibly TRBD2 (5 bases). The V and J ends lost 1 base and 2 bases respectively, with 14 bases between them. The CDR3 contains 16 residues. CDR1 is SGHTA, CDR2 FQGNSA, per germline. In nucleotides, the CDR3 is TGTGCCAGCAGCTTAGGAGGACGGAGGAAACAAGAGACCCAGTACTTC. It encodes CASSLGGRRKQETQYF.

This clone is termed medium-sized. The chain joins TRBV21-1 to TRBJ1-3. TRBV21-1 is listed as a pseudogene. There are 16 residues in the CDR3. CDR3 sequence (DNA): TGTGCCAGCAGCAAAGCTTTAAGGGTGAATGGAAACACCATATATTTT. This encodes CASSKALRVNGNTIYF.

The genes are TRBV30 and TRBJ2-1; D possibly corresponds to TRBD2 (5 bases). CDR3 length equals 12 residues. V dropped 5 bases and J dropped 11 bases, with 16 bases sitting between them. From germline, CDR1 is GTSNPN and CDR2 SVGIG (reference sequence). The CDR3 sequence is CAWVGRRDQQFF. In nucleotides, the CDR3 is TGTGCCTGGGTCGGACGTCGGGATCAGCAGTTCTTC.

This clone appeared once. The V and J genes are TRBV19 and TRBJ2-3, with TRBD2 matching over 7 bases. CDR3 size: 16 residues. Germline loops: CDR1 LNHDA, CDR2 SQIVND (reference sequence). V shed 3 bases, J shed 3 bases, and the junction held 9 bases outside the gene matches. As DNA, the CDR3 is TGTGCCAGTAGTATGGGGCTTCTAGCGGATACAGATACGCAGTATTTT. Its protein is CASSMGLLADTDTQYF. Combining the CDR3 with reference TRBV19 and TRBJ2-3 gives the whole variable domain DGGITQSPKYLFRKEGQNVTLSCEQNLNHDAMYWYRQDPGQGLRLIYYSQIVNDFQKGDIAEGYSVSREKKESFPLTVTSAQKNPTAFYLCASSMGLLADTDTQYFGPGTRLTVL.

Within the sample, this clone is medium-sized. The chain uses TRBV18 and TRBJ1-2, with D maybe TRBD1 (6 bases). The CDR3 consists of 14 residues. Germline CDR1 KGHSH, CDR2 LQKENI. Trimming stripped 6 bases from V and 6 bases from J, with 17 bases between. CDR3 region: CASSPARGSDGYTF. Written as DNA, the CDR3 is TGTGCCAGCTCTCCGGCGAGGGGGTCTGATGGCTACACCTTC.